The next 21 T cell receptor beta chains were all read from a single sample in a study of spatial heterogeneity in lung cancer. TCRdb fed the 5' RACE reads into MiXCR, producing one record per CDR3 protein. The table records 15,000 to 20,000 distinct CDR3 sequences, roughly 7% of them present only once. Their recognized antigens are unknown. Points from the study as a whole: Tumors with more nonsynonymous mutations had more expanded intratumoral alpha and beta TCRs.

This sample's time point: sample taken at primary tumor resection. Sequences were derived from lung tumor tissue, sampled at surgery. The receptors stem from a female donor with early-stage non-small cell lung cancer.

This clonotype was seen only a few times. This chain joins TRBV20-1 and TRBJ2-2; D gene unclear. The CDR3 extends over 13 amino acids. Trimming took 4 bases from V and 2 from J, leaving 8 bases between them. Per the germline V gene, CDR1 is DFQATT and CDR2 is SNEGSKA (reference sequence). CDR3 nucleotides: TGCAGTGCTATAGGGTTTAACACCGGGGAGCTGTTTTTT. It codes for CSAIGFNTGELFF.

The sample holds many counts of this clonotype. The chain couples TRBV7-8 to TRBJ2-1, with 8 bases that match TRBD2. V dropped 5 bases and J dropped 9; count of bases not matched to a gene: 18. CDR1 SGHVS and CDR2 FQNEAQ come from the germline V gene. The length of the CDR3 is 17 residues. CDR3 in DNA: TGTGCCAGCAGCCTTACCGTCGGGGGGGGCTTTGTCGGTGAGCAGTTCTTC. It is translated as CASSLTVGGGFVGEQFF.

The chain uses TRBV12-3 or TRBV12-4 and TRBJ1-1; the D gene is possibly TRBD1 (5 bases). This CDR3 contains 15 residues. V gave up 6 bases and J gave up 1 base, with 15 bases separating them. In nucleotides, the CDR3 is TGTGCCAGCAGCCAACATGGGACGGCGAACACTGAAGCTTTCTTT. Residues: CASSQHGTANTEAFF.

This clonotype was found a few times. The chain carries TRBV6-6 and TRBJ1-5, with D uncertain. The CDR3 runs 14 residues. Per germline, CDR1 MNHNY and CDR2 SVGAGI (reference sequence). With 6 bases removed from V and 7 bases from J, the gap between germline ends came to 16 bases. The CDR3 loop is CASSPSGVGQPQHF. The DNA of the CDR3 is TGTGCCAGCAGCCCCAGTGGGGTTGGCCAGCCCCAGCATTTT.

In this sample, this clonotype turned up many times. The V call is TRBV10-1, the J call TRBJ2-3, with D hard to call. Germline CDR1 reads WNHNN; CDR2 reads SYGVQD (reference sequence). The CDR3 covers 12 residues. The ends were cut back, 0 bases at V and 6 bases at J, with 4 bases in the middle. CDR3 sequence: CASSESTDTQYF. CDR3 DNA sequence: TGCGCCAGCAGTGAGTCAACGGATACGCAGTATTTT.

The sample holds a few counts of this clonotype. The V gene is TRBV4-1, the J gene TRBJ2-7, with 10 nucleotides matching TRBD2. CDR1 MGHRA and CDR2 YSYEKL come from the germline V gene. The trim removed 4 bases at V and 0 bases at J, leaving 15 bases unmatched. The CDR3 has 19 amino acids. The DNA of the CDR3 is TGCGCCAGCAGCCCCGGCCCGGGTAGCGGGGGGCTGAGCTCCTACGAGCAGTACTTC. Translation: CASSPGPGSGGLSSYEQYF.

This clonotype was counted ten times or more. V gene TRBV2 combines with J gene TRBJ2-7, with D possibly called TRBD1 or TRBD2 (5 bases each). Deletions cut 6 bases from V and 2 bases from J, with 26 bases between. CDR3 length: 18 residues. The germline V gene encodes CDR1 SNHLY and CDR2 FYNNEI. Here the CDR3 DNA reads TGTGCCAGCAGGGATGGGGGTGGGTTTGGCAGGCAAACCTACGAGCAGTACTTC. Protein: CASRDGGGFGRQTYEQYF.

This clonotype was recorded at least ten times. The chain is built from TRBV6-2 or TRBV6-3 and TRBJ2-3; D is possibly TRBD2 (7 bases). V was shortened by 4 bases and J by 1 base, with 12 bases between the two germline ends. The CDR3 totals 15 residues. In germline, CDR1 is MNHEY, CDR2 SVGEGT. The CDR3 DNA reads TGTGCCAGCAGTTCCGACGGGGGGCGCACAGATACGCAGTATTTT. It yields the protein CASSSDGGRTDTQYF.

In this sample, this clonotype turned up many times. The V gene is TRBV12-3 or TRBV12-4, the J gene TRBJ2-1; D possibly corresponds to TRBD1 (5 bases). The V and J ends lost 2 bases and 3 bases respectively, with 11 bases between them. This CDR3 region has 15 residues. CDR3 nucleotide sequence: TGTGCCAGCAGTTTACGGCAGGGTGGCTACAATGAGCAGTTCTTC. This gives the protein CASSLRQGGYNEQFF.

This clonotype is labeled as medium-sized (0.01 to 0.1%). CDR3 loop: CASSYLAGGPHEQFF. The CDR3 region has the DNA TGTGCCAGCAGCTACCTAGCGGGGGGGCCCCATGAGCAGTTCTTC. This chain connects TRBV7-2 to TRBJ2-1; 12 bases agree with TRBD2. Trimming took 4 bases from V and 8 from J; bases not matched to a gene: 6. Germline CDR1 and CDR2: SGHTA and FQGNSA. The CDR3 consists of 15 residues.

This clonotype has a handful of counts. This chain connects TRBV9 to TRBJ2-1; 12 nucleotides align to TRBD2. This CDR3 contains 16 residues. V lost 0 bases and J lost 6; bases outside the gene matches: 4. Germline loops: CDR1 SGDLS, CDR2 YYNGEE. CDR3 coding DNA: TGTGCCAGCAGCGTAGCTGGACTAGCGGGGATCAATGAGCAGTTCTTC. This sequence encodes CASSVAGLAGINEQFF.

This clonotype was counted between two and nine times. V gene TRBV5-4 combines with J gene TRBJ1-4, with D possibly being TRBD1 (5 bases). The CDR3 spans 14 residues. Trimming stripped 4 bases from V and 6 bases from J, with 13 bases between. Germline V gives CDR1 SGHNT, CDR2 YYREEE (reference sequence). Here the CDR3 DNA reads TGTGCCAGCAGCCTGGGACGGTCGGATGAAAAACTGTTTTTT. Amino acid sequence: CASSLGRSDEKLFF.

This clonotype is deemed medium-sized (0.01 to 0.1%). The chain links TRBV20-1 to TRBJ1-4, with a weak D call TRBD1 (6 bases). The V end lost 5 bases, the J end lost 5 bases, and 15 bases lay between the germline ends. The germline V gene has CDR1 DFQATT and CDR2 SNEGSKA (reference sequence). The CDR3 runs to 14 residues. In nucleotides, the CDR3 is TGCAGTGCTGAGGAGGGGGGCTCGAATGAAAAACTGTTTTTT. It yields the protein CSAEEGGSNEKLFF.

This clonotype was picked up many times. This chain links TRBV7-8 with TRBJ1-2; a possible D gene is TRBD1 (5 bases). The CDR3 is 13 amino acids. Germline assignment: CDR1 SGHVS and CDR2 FQNEAQ. Deletions cut 5 bases from V and 4 bases from J, with 11 bases between. The CDR3 nucleotides are TGTGCCAGCAGCCCGACTAGGGGCTATGGCTACACCTTC. Residues: CASSPTRGYGYTF.

V is TRBV5-4 and J is TRBJ2-7; TRBD2 might be the D (5 bases). Germline-derived CDR1 and CDR2 are SGHNT and YYREEE (reference sequence). Trimming took 0 bases from V and 5 from J, leaving 6 bases between them. The CDR3 consists of 12 residues. As DNA, the CDR3 is TGTGCCAGCAGCTTGGACGGGGACGAGCAGTACTTC. It codes for CASSLDGDEQYF.

This clonotype was seen at least ten times. The DNA for the CDR3 is TGCAGTGCTTCTACAACACGGGTATCCTTATACGAGCAGTACTTC. Translated, it gives CSASTTRVSLYEQYF. The chain couples TRBV20-1 to TRBJ2-7, with D unclear. There are 15 residues in the CDR3. Looked up from germline, CDR1 is DFQATT and CDR2 is SNEGSKA (reference sequence). V lost 5 bases, J lost 4 bases, and 21 bases lay in between.

By its share, this clonotype is medium-sized (0.01 to 0.1%). CDR3 in DNA: TGCAGTGCTAGCAGGCCTGAGGGCACCGGGGAGCTGTTTTTT. It is translated as CSASRPEGTGELFF. The chain couples TRBV20-1 to TRBJ2-2; maybe TRBD2 (5 bases). The CDR3 loop spans 14 amino acids. Germline CDR1 and CDR2: DFQATT and SNEGSKA (reference sequence). With 3 bases removed from V and 4 bases from J, the gap between germline ends came to 12 bases.

This clonotype has ten or more counts. V gene TRBV11-2 combines with J gene TRBJ2-3, with D possibly TRBD1 on 6 matching bases. V shed 4 bases and J shed 1 base, with 15 bases lying between them. CDR1 and CDR2 (germline): SGHAT, FQNNGV. The CDR3 consists of 16 residues. In DNA form, the CDR3 reads TGTGCCAGCAGCTCGATCAGGGGATCTGGCACAGATACGCAGTATTTT. Translated: CASSSIRGSGTDTQYF.

In its sample, this clonotype is medium-sized (0.01 to 0.1%). The rearrangement links TRBV12-3 or TRBV12-4 to TRBJ1-2, with D perhaps TRBD1 (5 bases). CDR3 length equals 14 residues. Deletions cut 3 bases from V and 7 bases from J, with 15 bases between. The CDR3 coding sequence is TGTGCCAGCAGTTTGAACCAGGGCTGGGCTGGCTACACCTTC. Translation: CASSLNQGWAGYTF.

This clonotype was observed at least ten times. This chain joins TRBV4-2 and TRBJ2-7; the D gene is possibly TRBD1 (6 bases). The V end was cut by 0 bases, the J end by 7 bases, with 13 bases between. The germline V gene has CDR1 LGHNA and CDR2 YNFKEQ. This CDR3 is 14 amino acids long. The CDR3 loop is CASSQDLQGREQYF. The CDR3 region has the DNA TGTGCCAGCAGCCAAGATCTGCAGGGGCGGGAGCAGTACTTC.

V gene TRBV6-6 combines with J gene TRBJ1-1; no clear D. V shed 0 bases and J shed 5 bases, with 7 bases lying between them. CDR1 and CDR2 from the germline V gene are MNHNY and SVGAGI (reference sequence). This CDR3 has 13 residues. CDR3 sequence reads: CASSYSSRTEAFF. CDR3 coding DNA: TGTGCCAGCAGTTACTCGAGTCGTACTGAAGCTTTCTTT.